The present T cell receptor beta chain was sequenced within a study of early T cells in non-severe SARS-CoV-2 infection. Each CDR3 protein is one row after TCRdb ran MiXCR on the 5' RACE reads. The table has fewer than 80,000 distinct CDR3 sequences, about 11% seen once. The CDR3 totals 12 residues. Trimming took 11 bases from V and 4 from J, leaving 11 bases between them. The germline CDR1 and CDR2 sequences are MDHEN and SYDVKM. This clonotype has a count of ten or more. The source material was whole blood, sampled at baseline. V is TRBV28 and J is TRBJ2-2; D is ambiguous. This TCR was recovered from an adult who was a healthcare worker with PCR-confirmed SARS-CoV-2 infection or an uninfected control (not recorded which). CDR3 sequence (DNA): TGTGCCCTAACTCTTTCCACCGGGGAGCTGTTTTTT. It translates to CALTLSTGELFF.